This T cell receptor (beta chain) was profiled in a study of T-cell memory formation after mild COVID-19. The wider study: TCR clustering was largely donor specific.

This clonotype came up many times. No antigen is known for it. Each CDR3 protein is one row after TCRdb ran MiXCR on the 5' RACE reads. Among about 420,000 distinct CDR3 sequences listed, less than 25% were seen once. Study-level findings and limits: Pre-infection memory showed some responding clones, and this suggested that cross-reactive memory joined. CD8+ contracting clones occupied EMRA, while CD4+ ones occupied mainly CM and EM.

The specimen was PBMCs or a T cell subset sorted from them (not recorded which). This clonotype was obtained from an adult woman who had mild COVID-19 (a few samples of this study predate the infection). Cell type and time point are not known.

The CDR3 region is CASGTGPTGELFF. The CDR3 DNA sequence: TGTGCCAGCGGTACAGGGCCCACCGGGGAGCTGTTTTTT. The chain is built from TRBV28 and TRBJ2-2; weak D call: TRBD1 (6 bases). The germline V gene encodes CDR1 MDHEN and CDR2 SYDVKM. V lost 8 bases and J 4 bases, leaving 11 bases between the germline ends. The CDR3 loop spans 13 amino acids.